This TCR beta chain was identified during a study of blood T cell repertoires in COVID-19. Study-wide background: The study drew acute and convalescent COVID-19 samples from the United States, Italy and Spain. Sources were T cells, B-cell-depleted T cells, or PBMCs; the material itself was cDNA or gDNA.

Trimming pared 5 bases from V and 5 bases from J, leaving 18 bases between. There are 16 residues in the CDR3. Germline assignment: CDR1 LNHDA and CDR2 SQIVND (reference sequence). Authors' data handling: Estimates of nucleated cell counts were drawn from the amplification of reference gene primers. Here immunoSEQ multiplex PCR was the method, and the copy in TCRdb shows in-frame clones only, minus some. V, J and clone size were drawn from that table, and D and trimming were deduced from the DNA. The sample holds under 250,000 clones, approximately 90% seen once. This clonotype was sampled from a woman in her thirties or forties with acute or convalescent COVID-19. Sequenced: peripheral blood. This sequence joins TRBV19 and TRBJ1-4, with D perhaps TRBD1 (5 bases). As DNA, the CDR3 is TGTGCCAGTAGTGCTCAAAACAGGCTTCTAAATGAAAAACTGTTTTTT. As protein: CASSAQNRLLNEKLFF.